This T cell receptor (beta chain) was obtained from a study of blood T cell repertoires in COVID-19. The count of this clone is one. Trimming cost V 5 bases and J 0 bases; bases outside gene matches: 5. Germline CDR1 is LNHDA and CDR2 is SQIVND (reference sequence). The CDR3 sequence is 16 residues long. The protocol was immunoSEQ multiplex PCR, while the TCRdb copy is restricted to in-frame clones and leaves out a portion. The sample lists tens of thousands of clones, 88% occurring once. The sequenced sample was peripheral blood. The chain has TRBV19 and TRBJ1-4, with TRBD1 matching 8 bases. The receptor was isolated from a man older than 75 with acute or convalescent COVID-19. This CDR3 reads CASSGRGQSTNEKLFF. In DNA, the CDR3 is TGTGCCAGTAGTGGCAGGGGGCAATCAACTAATGAAAAACTGTTTTTT.